Here is one TCR beta chain with its context. V lost 7 bases, J lost 0 bases, and 5 bases stayed unmatched. This CDR3 region has 14 residues. The germline CDR1 and CDR2 sequences are MNHEY and SVGAGI. The data are from a study of cytomegalovirus exposure and HLA in healthy donors. This cohort consisted of healthy bone marrow donors. The study ran its PCR with 60 Vbeta and 13 Jbeta primers. Some clones are missing from TCRdb's copy, which holds only in-frame ones; the method was immunoSEQ multiplex PCR. This sample's table reports 45,000 to 55,000 clones. The chain uses TRBV6-5 and TRBJ1-2; 7 bases agree with TRBD1. Sequencing input: PBMCs. This clonotype was sampled from a woman aged 45-60 years in good health and CMV-seropositive. The CDR3 sequence is CASTDGTANYGYTF. CDR3 DNA: TGTGCCAGCACCGACGGGACAGCTAACTATGGCTACACCTTC.